These T cell receptor beta chains were read from a single sample in a study of T-cell memory formation after mild COVID-19. TCRdb fed the 5' RACE reads into MiXCR, producing one record per CDR3 protein. This sample has 35,000 to 40,000 distinct CDR3 sequences, with about 6% found just once. The source material was PBMCs or a T cell subset sorted from them (not recorded which). The source is an adult who had mild COVID-19 (a few samples of this study predate the infection). Cell type and time point are not known. CDR3s include the opening cysteine and the closing phenylalanine or tryptophan. Fields, in order: J gene, V gene, clone size, D gene, CDR3 DNA, CDR3 protein. A D gene is named only where the DNA matches it firmly. Clone size is stated in some rows and not others, as once, few, many or a class when expanded.

j_call: TRBJ2-5; v_call: TRBV7-3; clone_size: many; d_call: .; cdr3_nt: TGTGCCAGCAGCTTCAGTGGTTCTAGCGCGAAAGAGACCCAGTACTTC; cdr3_aa: CASSFSGSSAKETQYF
j_call: TRBJ2-7; v_call: TRBV27; clone_size: few; d_call: TRBD2; cdr3_nt: TGTGCCAGCAGTAATGGATGGGAGGGACCATACGAGCAGTACTTC; cdr3_aa: CASSNGWEGPYEQYF
j_call: TRBJ1-2; v_call: TRBV7-2; clone_size: few; d_call: TRBD1; cdr3_nt: TGTGCCAGCAGCCCCGGGGGACAGCATTATGGCTACACCTTC; cdr3_aa: CASSPGGQHYGYTF
j_call: TRBJ2-5; v_call: TRBV7-8; clone_size: few; d_call: TRBD2; cdr3_nt: TGTGCCAGCAGCTTATTGGGCGGGGGGACGCAAGAGACCCAGTACTTC; cdr3_aa: CASSLLGGGTQETQYF
j_call: TRBJ1-3; v_call: TRBV4-1; clone_size: few; d_call: .; cdr3_nt: TGCGCCAGCAGTTCTGGAAACACCATATATTTT; cdr3_aa: CASSSGNTIYF
j_call: TRBJ2-5; v_call: TRBV18; clone_size: few; d_call: .; cdr3_nt: TGTGCCAGCTCACCGATGGGGACCCAGTACTTC; cdr3_aa: CASSPMGTQYF
j_call: TRBJ2-5; v_call: TRBV7-7; clone_size: many; d_call: .; cdr3_nt: TGTGCCAGCAGCTCAGGGAGGACAGGTCAAGAGACCCAGTACTTC; cdr3_aa: CASSSGRTGQETQYF
j_call: TRBJ2-5; v_call: TRBV18; clone_size: many; d_call: TRBD2; cdr3_nt: TGTGCCAGCTCTTTGGCGGGAGTGAGGAGGCGCGAGACCCAGTACTTC; cdr3_aa: CASSLAGVRRRETQYF
j_call: TRBJ2-3; v_call: TRBV12-3/TRBV12-4; clone_size: many; d_call: .; cdr3_nt: TGTGCCAGCAGTTTGTGGTCAGCAAGCACAGATACGCAGTATTTT; cdr3_aa: CASSLWSASTDTQYF
j_call: TRBJ1-6; v_call: TRBV11-2; clone_size: few; d_call: .; cdr3_nt: TGTGCCAGCAGCTTATCGGGGCTCGGACCCCTCCACTTT; cdr3_aa: CASSLSGLGPLHF
j_call: TRBJ2-7; v_call: TRBV11-2; clone_size: medium-sized; d_call: TRBD1; cdr3_nt: TGTGCCAGCAGCACACAGGGGGATCTTTCCTACGAGCAGTACTTC; cdr3_aa: CASSTQGDLSYEQYF
j_call: TRBJ2-3; v_call: TRBV20-1; clone_size: .; d_call: TRBD2; cdr3_nt: TGCAGTGCTAGAGACCCTAGCGGGAGGGCCCTAATGAGCACAGATACGCAGTATTTT; cdr3_aa: CSARDPSGRALMSTDTQYF
j_call: TRBJ1-2; v_call: TRBV2; clone_size: .; d_call: .; cdr3_nt: TGTGCCAGCAGTGAAAATCTTGGCTACACCTTC; cdr3_aa: CASSENLGYTF
j_call: TRBJ2-1; v_call: TRBV7-3; clone_size: many; d_call: .; cdr3_nt: TGTGCCAGCAGCTTAACGGGGGAGAGGGGTAATGAGCAGTTCTTC; cdr3_aa: CASSLTGERGNEQFF
j_call: TRBJ2-1; v_call: TRBV12-3/TRBV12-4; clone_size: many; d_call: .; cdr3_nt: TGTGCCAGCAGTTTGGCGGTTAGCAGCAATGAGCAGTTCTTC; cdr3_aa: CASSLAVSSNEQFF
j_call: TRBJ2-2; v_call: TRBV12-3/TRBV12-4; clone_size: few; d_call: .; cdr3_nt: TGTGCCAGCACCACACAAAACACCGGGGAGCTGTTTTTT; cdr3_aa: CASTTQNTGELFF
j_call: TRBJ2-5; v_call: TRBV7-3; clone_size: few; d_call: .; cdr3_nt: TGTGCCAGCAGCTTAATGGGGGCGGCTAAAGAGACCCAGTACTTC; cdr3_aa: CASSLMGAAKETQYF
j_call: TRBJ2-5; v_call: TRBV11-3; clone_size: many; d_call: .; cdr3_nt: TGTGCCAGCAGCCTTGGGAGACTAGGGTGGATCGAGACCCAGTACTTC; cdr3_aa: CASSLGRLGWIETQYF
j_call: TRBJ2-2; v_call: TRBV2; clone_size: few; d_call: .; cdr3_nt: TGTGCCAGCAAGAACAGGGACACCGGGGAGCTGTTTTTT; cdr3_aa: CASKNRDTGELFF
j_call: TRBJ2-7; v_call: TRBV4-2; clone_size: .; d_call: TRBD2; cdr3_nt: TGTGCCAGCAGCCAAGTTACTAGCGGGAGTTATTTGGAGCCTTACGAGCAGTACTTC; cdr3_aa: CASSQVTSGSYLEPYEQYF
j_call: TRBJ1-2; v_call: TRBV12-3/TRBV12-4; clone_size: many; d_call: TRBD1; cdr3_nt: TGTGCCAGCAGTCTGACAGGGGGCGAAGGCTACACCTTC; cdr3_aa: CASSLTGGEGYTF
j_call: TRBJ2-7; v_call: TRBV27; clone_size: many; d_call: .; cdr3_nt: TGTGCCAGCAGTTTATGGGCCAGCTACGAGCAGTACTTC; cdr3_aa: CASSLWASYEQYF
j_call: TRBJ2-1; v_call: TRBV29-1; clone_size: many; d_call: .; cdr3_nt: TGCAGCGTTGAAGAGGGTTGGAATGAGCAGTTCTTC; cdr3_aa: CSVEEGWNEQFF
j_call: TRBJ1-2; v_call: TRBV7-2; clone_size: few; d_call: .; cdr3_nt: TGTGCCAGCAGCCAGGGGAGGACTAGGTATGGCTACACCTTC; cdr3_aa: CASSQGRTRYGYTF
j_call: TRBJ2-7; v_call: TRBV7-2; clone_size: .; d_call: .; cdr3_nt: TGTGCCAGCAAAGCGGGCCCGTCCGACGAGCAGTACTTC; cdr3_aa: CASKAGPSDEQYF
j_call: TRBJ2-1; v_call: TRBV24-1; clone_size: .; d_call: .; cdr3_nt: TGTGCCACCAGTGATTTGCAAGCGGCGTCCTACAATGAGCAGTTCTTC; cdr3_aa: CATSDLQAASYNEQFF
j_call: TRBJ2-7; v_call: TRBV19; clone_size: .; d_call: TRBD1; cdr3_nt: TGTGCCAGCCAGATGCGGACAGGGGTCCCCTACGAGCAGTACTTC; cdr3_aa: CASQMRTGVPYEQYF
j_call: TRBJ1-5; v_call: TRBV7-9; clone_size: many; d_call: .; cdr3_nt: TGTGCCAGCAGCTTAGTGGGGTCGGGCAATCAGCCCCAGCATTTT; cdr3_aa: CASSLVGSGNQPQHF
j_call: TRBJ2-1; v_call: TRBV5-5; clone_size: many; d_call: .; cdr3_nt: TGTGCCAGCAGCTTGGGCAGGAATGAGCAGTTCTTC; cdr3_aa: CASSLGRNEQFF
j_call: TRBJ2-2; v_call: TRBV15; clone_size: many; d_call: TRBD1; cdr3_nt: TGTGCCACCAGCACAGGGGGCGGCACCGGGGAGCTGTTTTTT; cdr3_aa: CATSTGGGTGELFF
j_call: TRBJ1-1; v_call: TRBV14; clone_size: few; d_call: .; cdr3_nt: TGTGCCAGCAGCCGGACGGCGAACACTGAAGCTTTCTTT; cdr3_aa: CASSRTANTEAFF
j_call: TRBJ2-3; v_call: TRBV25-1; clone_size: .; d_call: .; cdr3_nt: TGTGCCAGCGCCCCCACCCGAGACAACACAGATACGCAGTATTTT; cdr3_aa: CASAPTRDNTDTQYF
j_call: TRBJ2-2; v_call: TRBV9; clone_size: few; d_call: .; cdr3_nt: TGTGCCAGCAGCGTAAGGATAAGGGGGAAGAACACCGGGGAGCTGTTTTTT; cdr3_aa: CASSVRIRGKNTGELFF
j_call: TRBJ1-1; v_call: TRBV3-1; clone_size: few; d_call: TRBD1; cdr3_nt: TGTGCCAGCAGCCTCAGGGGGCGGACTGAAGCTTTCTTT; cdr3_aa: CASSLRGRTEAFF
j_call: TRBJ2-5; v_call: TRBV5-6; clone_size: many; d_call: .; cdr3_nt: TGTGCCAGCAGCTCCCTAACCAGTCGGGGGGAGACCCAGTACTTC; cdr3_aa: CASSSLTSRGETQYF
j_call: TRBJ2-2; v_call: TRBV7-2; clone_size: .; d_call: .; cdr3_nt: TGTGCCAGCAGCTTAACGGCTCTAGGGGCCGGGGAGCTGTTTTTT; cdr3_aa: CASSLTALGAGELFF
j_call: TRBJ2-7; v_call: TRBV11-3; clone_size: .; d_call: TRBD2; cdr3_nt: TGTGCCATCCAGCGGGAGGACGAGCAGTACTTC; cdr3_aa: CAIQREDEQYF
j_call: TRBJ2-2; v_call: TRBV18; clone_size: many; d_call: .; cdr3_nt: TGTGCCAGCTCACCAAACCAGGGGAACACCGGGGAGCTGTTTTTT; cdr3_aa: CASSPNQGNTGELFF
j_call: TRBJ1-2; v_call: TRBV5-6; clone_size: .; d_call: TRBD1; cdr3_nt: TGTGCCAGCAGCGAACCTGGGCGGACAGGGGACGGCTACACCTTC; cdr3_aa: CASSEPGRTGDGYTF
j_call: TRBJ2-3; v_call: TRBV5-1; clone_size: .; d_call: TRBD2; cdr3_nt: TGCGCCAGCAGCTTGGGGACCCTAGCGGGAGGGAACACGGATACGCAGTATTTT; cdr3_aa: CASSLGTLAGGNTDTQYF
j_call: TRBJ2-3; v_call: TRBV5-1; clone_size: many; d_call: .; cdr3_nt: TGCGCCAGCAGCTTGAGTCAAATCACAGATACGCAGTATTTT; cdr3_aa: CASSLSQITDTQYF
j_call: TRBJ2-7; v_call: TRBV7-6; clone_size: medium-sized; d_call: .; cdr3_nt: TGTGCCAGCAGCCCGAACGGGATTGGTTTAGGCGAGCAGTACTTC; cdr3_aa: CASSPNGIGLGEQYF
j_call: TRBJ2-4; v_call: TRBV5-6; clone_size: .; d_call: .; cdr3_nt: TGTGCCAGCAGCTTCCCAGGGGCGAACATTCAGTACTTC; cdr3_aa: CASSFPGANIQYF
j_call: TRBJ1-2; v_call: TRBV29-1; clone_size: many; d_call: TRBD1; cdr3_nt: TGCAGCGTCGGACAGGACATTAACTATGGCTACACCTTC; cdr3_aa: CSVGQDINYGYTF
j_call: TRBJ1-1; v_call: TRBV20-1; clone_size: few; d_call: .; cdr3_nt: TGCAGTGCTAGTATTGGTGCCTTGAACACTGAAGCTTTCTTT; cdr3_aa: CSASIGALNTEAFF
j_call: TRBJ2-1; v_call: TRBV12-3/TRBV12-4; clone_size: many; d_call: TRBD1; cdr3_nt: TGTGCCAGCAGTCGCGACAGGGGGTCCAATGAGCAGTTCTTC; cdr3_aa: CASSRDRGSNEQFF